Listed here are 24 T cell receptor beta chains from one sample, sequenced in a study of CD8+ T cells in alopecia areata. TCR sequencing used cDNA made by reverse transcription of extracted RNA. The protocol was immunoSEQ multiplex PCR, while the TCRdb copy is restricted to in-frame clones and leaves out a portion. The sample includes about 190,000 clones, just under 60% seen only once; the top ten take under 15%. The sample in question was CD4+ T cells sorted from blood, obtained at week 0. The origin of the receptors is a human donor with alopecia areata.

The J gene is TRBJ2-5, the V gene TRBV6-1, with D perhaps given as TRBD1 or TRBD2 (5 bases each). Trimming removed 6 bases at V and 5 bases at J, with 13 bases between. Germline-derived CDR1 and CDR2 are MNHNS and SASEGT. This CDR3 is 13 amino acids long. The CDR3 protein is CASSLNEGETQYF. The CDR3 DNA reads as TGTGCCAGCAGCCTCAACGAGGGGGAGACCCAGTACTTC.

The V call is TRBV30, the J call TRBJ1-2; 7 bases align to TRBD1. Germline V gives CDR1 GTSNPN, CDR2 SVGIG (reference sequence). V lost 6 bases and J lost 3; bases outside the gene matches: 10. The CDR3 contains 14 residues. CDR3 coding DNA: TGTGCCTGCAAGAGACAGGGCTGGGACTATGGCTACACCTTC. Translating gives CACKRQGWDYGYTF.

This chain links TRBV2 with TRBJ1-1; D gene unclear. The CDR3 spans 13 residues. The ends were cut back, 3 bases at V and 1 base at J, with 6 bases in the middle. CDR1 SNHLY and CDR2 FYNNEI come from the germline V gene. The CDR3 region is CASSENRNTEAFF. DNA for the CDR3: TGTGCCAGCAGTGAGAACAGGAACACTGAAGCTTTCTTT.

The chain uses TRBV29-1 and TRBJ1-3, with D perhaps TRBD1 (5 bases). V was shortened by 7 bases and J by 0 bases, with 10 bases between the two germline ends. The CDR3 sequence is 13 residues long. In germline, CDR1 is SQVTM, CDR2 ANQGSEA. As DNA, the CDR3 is TGCAGCGCCCAGGGTAACTCTGGAAACACCATATATTTT. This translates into CSAQGNSGNTIYF.

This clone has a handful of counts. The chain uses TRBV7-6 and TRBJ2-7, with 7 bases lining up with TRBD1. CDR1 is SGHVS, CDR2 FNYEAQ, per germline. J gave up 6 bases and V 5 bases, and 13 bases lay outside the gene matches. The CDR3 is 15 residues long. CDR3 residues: CASSRNPGTDGEQYF. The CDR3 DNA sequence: TGTGCCAGCAGCCGGAACCCCGGGACAGATGGCGAGCAGTACTTC.

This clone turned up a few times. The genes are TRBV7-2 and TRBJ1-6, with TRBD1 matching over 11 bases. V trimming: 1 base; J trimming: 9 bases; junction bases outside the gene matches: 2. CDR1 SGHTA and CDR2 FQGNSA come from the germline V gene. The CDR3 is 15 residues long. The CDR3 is CASSLVGTGGSPLHF. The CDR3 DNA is TGTGCCAGCAGCTTAGTCGGGACAGGGGGTTCACCCCTCCACTTT.

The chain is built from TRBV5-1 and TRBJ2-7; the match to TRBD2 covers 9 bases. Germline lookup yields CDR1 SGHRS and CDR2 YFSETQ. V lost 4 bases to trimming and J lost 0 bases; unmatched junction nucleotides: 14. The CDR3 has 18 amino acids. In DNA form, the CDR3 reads TGCGCCAGCAGCCTCGACGGTGCTAGCGGGGCGAACTCCTACGAGCAGTACTTC. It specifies CASSLDGASGANSYEQYF.

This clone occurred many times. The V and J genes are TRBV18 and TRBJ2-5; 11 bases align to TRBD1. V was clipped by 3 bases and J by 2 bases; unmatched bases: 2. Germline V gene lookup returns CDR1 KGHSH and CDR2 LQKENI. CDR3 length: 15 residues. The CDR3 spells CASSPDRGRQETQYF. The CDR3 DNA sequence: TGTGCCAGCTCACCGGACAGGGGGCGACAAGAGACCCAGTACTTC.

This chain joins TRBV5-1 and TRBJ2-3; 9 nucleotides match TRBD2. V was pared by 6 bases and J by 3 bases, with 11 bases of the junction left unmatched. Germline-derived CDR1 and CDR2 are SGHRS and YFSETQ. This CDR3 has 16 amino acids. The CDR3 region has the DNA TGCGCCAGCAAAGTTGATGCGGGGGGGCTGACAGATACGCAGTATTTT. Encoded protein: CASKVDAGGLTDTQYF.

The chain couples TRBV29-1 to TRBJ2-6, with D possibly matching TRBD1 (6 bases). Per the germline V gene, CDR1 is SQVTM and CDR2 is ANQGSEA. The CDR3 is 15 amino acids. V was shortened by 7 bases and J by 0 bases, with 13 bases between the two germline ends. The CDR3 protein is CSALTGISGANVLTF. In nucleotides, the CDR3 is TGCAGCGCTCTAACAGGGATCTCTGGGGCCAACGTCCTGACTTTC.

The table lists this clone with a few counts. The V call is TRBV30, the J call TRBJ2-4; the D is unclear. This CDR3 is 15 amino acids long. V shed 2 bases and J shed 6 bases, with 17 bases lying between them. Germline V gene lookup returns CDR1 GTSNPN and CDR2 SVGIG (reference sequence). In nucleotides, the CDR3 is TGTGCCTGGAGTCCTCGAAGGGCCGCTAGAAACATTCAGTACTTC. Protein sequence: CAWSPRRAARNIQYF.

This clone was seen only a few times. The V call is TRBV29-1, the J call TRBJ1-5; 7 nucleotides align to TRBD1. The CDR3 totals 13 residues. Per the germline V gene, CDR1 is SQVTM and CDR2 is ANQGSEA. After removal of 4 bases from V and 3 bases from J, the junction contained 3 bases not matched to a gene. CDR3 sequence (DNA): TGCAGCGTTGGGGACAGCGCCAATCAGCCCCAGCATTTT. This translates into CSVGDSANQPQHF.

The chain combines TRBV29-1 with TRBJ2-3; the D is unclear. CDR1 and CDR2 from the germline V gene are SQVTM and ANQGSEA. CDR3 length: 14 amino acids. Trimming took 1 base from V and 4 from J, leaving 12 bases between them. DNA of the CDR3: TGCAGCGTTGAAGGCGTGGTGGGATCAGATACGCAGTATTTT. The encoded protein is CSVEGVVGSDTQYF.

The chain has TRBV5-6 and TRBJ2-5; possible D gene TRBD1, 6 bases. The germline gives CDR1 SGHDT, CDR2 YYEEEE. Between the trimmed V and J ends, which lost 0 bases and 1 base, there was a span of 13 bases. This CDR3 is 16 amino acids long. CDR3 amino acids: CASSLELQGFQETQYF. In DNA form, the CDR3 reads TGTGCCAGCAGCTTGGAACTCCAGGGGTTCCAAGAGACCCAGTACTTC.

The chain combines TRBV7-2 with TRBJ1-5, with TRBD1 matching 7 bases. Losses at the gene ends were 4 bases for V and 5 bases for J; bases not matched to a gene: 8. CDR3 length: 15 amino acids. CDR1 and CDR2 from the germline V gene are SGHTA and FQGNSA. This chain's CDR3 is CASSSTDRVYQPQHF. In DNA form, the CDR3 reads TGTGCCAGCAGCTCGACCGACAGGGTGTATCAGCCCCAGCATTTT.

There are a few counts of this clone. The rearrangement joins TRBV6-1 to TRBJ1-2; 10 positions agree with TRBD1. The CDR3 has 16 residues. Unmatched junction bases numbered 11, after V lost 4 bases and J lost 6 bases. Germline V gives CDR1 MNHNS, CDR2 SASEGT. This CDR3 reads CASSGQPGQGNDGYTF. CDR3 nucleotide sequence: TGTGCCAGCAGTGGTCAACCGGGACAGGGGAACGATGGCTACACCTTC.

Here the CDR3 DNA reads TGTGCCAGCAGCGTAGATTGGGGCTGGAACGAGCAGTACTTC. The encoded protein is CASSVDWGWNEQYF. The genes are TRBV9 and TRBJ2-7; D is perhaps TRBD1 (5 bases). CDR1 and CDR2 from the germline V gene are SGDLS and YYNGEE. The CDR3 sequence is 14 residues long. Trimming took 0 bases from V and 5 from J, leaving 12 bases between them.

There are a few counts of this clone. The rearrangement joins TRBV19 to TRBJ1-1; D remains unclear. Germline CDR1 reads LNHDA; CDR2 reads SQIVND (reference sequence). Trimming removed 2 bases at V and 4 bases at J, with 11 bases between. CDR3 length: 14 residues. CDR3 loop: CASSIRGMLTEAFF. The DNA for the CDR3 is TGTGCCAGTAGTATACGAGGCATGCTCACTGAAGCTTTCTTT.

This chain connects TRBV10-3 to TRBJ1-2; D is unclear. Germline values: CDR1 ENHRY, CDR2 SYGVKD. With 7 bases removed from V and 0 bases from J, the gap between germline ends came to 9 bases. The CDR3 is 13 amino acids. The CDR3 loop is CAITFTSNYGYTF. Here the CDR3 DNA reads TGTGCCATCACCTTCACCTCTAACTATGGCTACACCTTC.

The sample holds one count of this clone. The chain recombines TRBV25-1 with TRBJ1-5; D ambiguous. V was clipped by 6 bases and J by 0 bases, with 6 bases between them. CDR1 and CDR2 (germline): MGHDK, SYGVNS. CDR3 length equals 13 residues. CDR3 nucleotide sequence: TGTGCCAGCAGCCTCCGTAGCAATCAGCCCCAGCATTTT. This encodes CASSLRSNQPQHF.

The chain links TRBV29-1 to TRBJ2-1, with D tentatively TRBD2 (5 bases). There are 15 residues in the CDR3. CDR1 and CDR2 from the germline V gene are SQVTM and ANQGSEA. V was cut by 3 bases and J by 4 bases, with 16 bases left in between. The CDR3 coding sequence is TGCAGCGTTGACGGAGAGGGATACTCTTACAATGAGCAGTTCTTC. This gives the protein CSVDGEGYSYNEQFF.

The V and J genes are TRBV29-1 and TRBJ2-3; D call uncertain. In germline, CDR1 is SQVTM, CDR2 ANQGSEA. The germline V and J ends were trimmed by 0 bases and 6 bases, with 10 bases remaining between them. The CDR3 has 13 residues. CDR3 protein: CSVEENWGDTQYF. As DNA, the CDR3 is TGCAGCGTTGAAGAGAACTGGGGTGATACGCAGTATTTT.

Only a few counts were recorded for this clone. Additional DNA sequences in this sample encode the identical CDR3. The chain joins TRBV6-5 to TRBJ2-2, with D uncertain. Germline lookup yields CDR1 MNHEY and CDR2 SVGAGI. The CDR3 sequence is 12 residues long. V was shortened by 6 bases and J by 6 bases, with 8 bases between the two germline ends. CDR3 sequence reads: CASSRPAGELFF. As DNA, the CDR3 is TGTGCCAGCAGCCGCCCAGCCGGGGAGCTGTTTTTT.

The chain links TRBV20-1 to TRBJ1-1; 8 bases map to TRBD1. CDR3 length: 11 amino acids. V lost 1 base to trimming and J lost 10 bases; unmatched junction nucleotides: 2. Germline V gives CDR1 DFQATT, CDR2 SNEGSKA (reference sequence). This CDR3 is CSARVGTGAFF. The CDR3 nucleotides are TGCAGTGCTAGAGTGGGGACAGGAGCTTTCTTT.